This T cell receptor (beta chain) came from a study of OX40 agonist ivuxolimab in advanced cancers. On this clone: Its target is unknown.

The CDR3 spans 15 residues. Germline lookup yields CDR1 SEHNR and CDR2 FQNEAQ (reference sequence). Deletions cut 0 bases from V and 3 bases from J, with 9 bases between. Assay: immunoSEQ multiplex PCR; the TCRdb copy retains only in-frame clones and omits some. The sample has 22,000 or so clones, roughly 78% seen once; the top ten hold over 15%. Findings and limits, study-wide: CD8+ T cells (on average) carried more expanded clones than CD4+ T cells. Within 6 weeks, CD4+ and CD8+ blood T cells expanded clonally at 0.1 to 3.0 mg/kg.

This rearrangement joins TRBV7-9 to TRBJ1-3; D gene ambiguous. The TCR sequence derives from an adult with an advanced solid tumor such as melanoma, head and neck, liver or kidney cancer. The starting material was CD4+ or CD8+ T cells sorted from blood, obtained in a trial of the OX40 agonist ivuxolimab. This chain's CDR3 is CASSLAWIVGNTIYF. CDR3 in DNA: TGTGCCAGCAGCTTAGCCTGGATAGTTGGAAACACCATATATTTT.